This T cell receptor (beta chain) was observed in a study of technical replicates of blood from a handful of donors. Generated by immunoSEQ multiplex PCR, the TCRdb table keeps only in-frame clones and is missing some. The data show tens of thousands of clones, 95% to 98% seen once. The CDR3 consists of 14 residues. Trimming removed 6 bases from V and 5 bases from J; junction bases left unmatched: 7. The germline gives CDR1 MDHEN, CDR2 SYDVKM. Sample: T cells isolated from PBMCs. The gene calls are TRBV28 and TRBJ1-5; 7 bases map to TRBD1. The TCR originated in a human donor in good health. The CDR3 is CASSHRGPYQPQHF. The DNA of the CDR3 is TGTGCCAGCAGCCACAGGGGTCCCTATCAGCCCCAGCATTTT.